The rows below give T cell receptor beta chains drawn from one sample of a study of cytomegalovirus exposure and HLA in healthy donors. Produced via immunoSEQ multiplex PCR; TCRdb's table is partial and in-frame only. The sample lists around 91,000 clones; around four fifths were seen once. The specimen sequenced was PBMCs. These receptors were collected from a male donor in good health and CMV-seropositive. The CDR3 runs from the conserved cysteine through the conserved F or W. The order of the fields is J gene, V gene, CDR3 protein.

TRBJ2-5 TRBV28 CASSLPRGRKTQYF
TRBJ1-2 TRBV2 CASSEALLRQNIYGYTF
TRBJ2-6 TRBV27 CASSHTGTGGAGANVLTF
TRBJ2-1 TRBV7-8 CASSAGQGLQFF
TRBJ2-5 TRBV29-1 CSVVSTGRETQYF
TRBJ1-4 TRBV5-1 CASSLELGSGEKLFF
TRBJ2-7 TRBV15 CATSRELGGYEQYF
TRBJ2-3 TRBV27 CASSIARTGGPYTQYF
TRBJ2-5 TRBV19 CASSIAGGVVVETQYF
TRBJ2-7 TRBV30 CAWSGPTYEQYF
TRBJ2-2 TRBV27 CASSVPGQELTGELFF
TRBJ2-7 TRBV7-9 CASSMDIESSYEQYF
TRBJ2-7 TRBV6-6 CASRQPGQGAAQYF
TRBJ2-7 TRBV7-9 CASSSTGVPYEQYF
TRBJ2-5 TRBV30 CAWSGSRGRGETQYF
TRBJ2-5 TRBV11-3 CASSLGPNQETQYF
TRBJ2-5 TRBV5-4 CASSLVTGGPRETQYF